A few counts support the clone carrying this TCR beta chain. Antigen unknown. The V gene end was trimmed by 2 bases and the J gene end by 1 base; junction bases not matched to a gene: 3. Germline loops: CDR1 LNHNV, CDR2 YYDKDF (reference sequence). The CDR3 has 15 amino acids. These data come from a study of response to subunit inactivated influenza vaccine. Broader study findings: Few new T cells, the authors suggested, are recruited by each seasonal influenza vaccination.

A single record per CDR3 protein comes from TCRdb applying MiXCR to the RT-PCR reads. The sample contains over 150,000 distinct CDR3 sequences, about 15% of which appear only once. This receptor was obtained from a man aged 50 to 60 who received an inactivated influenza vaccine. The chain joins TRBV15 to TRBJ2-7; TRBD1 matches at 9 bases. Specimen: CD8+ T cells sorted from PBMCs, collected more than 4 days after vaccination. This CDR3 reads CATSRPGTGSYEQYF. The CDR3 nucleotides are TGTGCCACCAGCAGACCCGGGACAGGGTCCTACGAGCAGTACTTC.